This record covers a single T cell receptor beta chain. Its antigen is not identified. Sequenced material consisted of expressed TCRB transcripts (all of the isolated RNA was reverse transcribed). Using immunoSEQ multiplex PCR, the repertoire was profiled, and TCRdb retains in-frame clones only, with some absent. The data hold 350,000 to 450,000 clones, with about 15% observed a single time. These data come from a study of beta chain features in type 1 diabetes. For the study at large: The patients were much like the healthy donors in age, gender and cell yields. Overall study results and limits: Junctions at VDJ sites from type 1 diabetes patients had fewer insertions and more deletions. For patients, the naive, central memory and Treg TCRB repertoires appeared more alike than for healthy donors.

This CDR3 region has 16 residues. Germline CDR1 reads MDHEN; CDR2 reads SYDVKM. V lost 5 bases, J lost 2 bases, and 10 bases stayed unmatched. Source material: naive CD4+ T cells from blood. The TCR was taken from a young woman in good health. The chain combines TRBV28 with TRBJ2-7, with 9 bases identical to TRBD1. The CDR3 spells CASSPGGTGTAYEQYF. CDR3 in DNA: TGTGCCAGCAGTCCCGGAGGGACAGGGACCGCCTACGAGCAGTACTTC.